This T cell receptor (beta chain) was obtained from a study of graft-versus-host responses after intestinal transplantation. About the study: The transplants performed in recipients were multivisceral, liver-intestinal, or isolated intestinal. The whole recipient group had anti-thymocyte globulin induction followed by tacrolimus and steroids for two to four years.

Assay: immunoSEQ multiplex PCR; the TCRdb copy retains only in-frame clones and omits some. This table holds about 12,000 clones, approximately 82% found once. To note about this clone: Its antigen is as yet unknown.

General study points: Marrow from the recipient contained GvH clones, some of which had appeared first in ileum or blood.

Material: PBMCs, obtained approximately 19 weeks after transplant. The sequence was collected from a human patient who received an intestinal transplant, so some T cells may come from the graft donor.

The CDR3 DNA reads TGTGCCAGCAGTGACGGGACAGGGGGCACAGATACGCAGTATTTT. Protein sequence: CASSDGTGGTDTQYF. The chain links TRBV6-4 to TRBJ2-3; TRBD1 agrees at 10 bases. V lost 2 bases to trimming and J lost 1 base; unmatched junction nucleotides: 0. The germline V gene encodes CDR1 MRHNA and CDR2 SNTAGT. The CDR3 totals 15 residues.